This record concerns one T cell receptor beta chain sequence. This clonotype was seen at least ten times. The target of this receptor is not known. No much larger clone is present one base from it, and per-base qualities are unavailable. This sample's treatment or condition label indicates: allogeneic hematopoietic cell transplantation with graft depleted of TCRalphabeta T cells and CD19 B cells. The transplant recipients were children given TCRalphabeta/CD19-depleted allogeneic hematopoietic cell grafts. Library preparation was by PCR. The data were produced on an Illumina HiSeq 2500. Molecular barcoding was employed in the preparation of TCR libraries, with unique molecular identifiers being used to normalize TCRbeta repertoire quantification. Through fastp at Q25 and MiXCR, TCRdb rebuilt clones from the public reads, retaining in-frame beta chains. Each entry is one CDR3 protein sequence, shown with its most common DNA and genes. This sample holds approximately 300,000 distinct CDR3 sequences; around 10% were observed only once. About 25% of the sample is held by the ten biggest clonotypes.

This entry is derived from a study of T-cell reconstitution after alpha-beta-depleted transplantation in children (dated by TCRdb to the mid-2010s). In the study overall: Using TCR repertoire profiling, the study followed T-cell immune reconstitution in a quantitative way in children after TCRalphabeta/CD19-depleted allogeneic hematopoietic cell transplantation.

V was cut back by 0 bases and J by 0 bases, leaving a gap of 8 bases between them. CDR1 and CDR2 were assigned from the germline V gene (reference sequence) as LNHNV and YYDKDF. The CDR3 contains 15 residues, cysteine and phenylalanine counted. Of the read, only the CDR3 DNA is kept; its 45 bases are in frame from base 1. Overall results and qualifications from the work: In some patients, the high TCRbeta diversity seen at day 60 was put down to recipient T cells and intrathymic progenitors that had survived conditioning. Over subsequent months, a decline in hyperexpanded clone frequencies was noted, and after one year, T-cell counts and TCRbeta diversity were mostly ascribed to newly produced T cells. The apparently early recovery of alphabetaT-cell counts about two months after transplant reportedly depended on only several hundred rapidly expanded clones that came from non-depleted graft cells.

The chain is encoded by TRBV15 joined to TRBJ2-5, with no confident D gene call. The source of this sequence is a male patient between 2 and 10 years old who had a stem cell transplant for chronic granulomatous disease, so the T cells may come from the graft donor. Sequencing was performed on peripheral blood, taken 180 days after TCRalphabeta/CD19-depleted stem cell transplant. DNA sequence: TGTGCCACCAGCAGAGATCGAGCGTACCAAGAGACCCAGTACTTC. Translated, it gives CATSRDRAYQETQYF.